This is a list of T cell receptor beta chains from one sample in a study of T cells in Graves' hyperthyroidism and ophthalmopathy. MiXCR, applied by TCRdb to the multiplex PCR reads, yields one record per CDR3 protein. The sample has approximately 610,000 distinct CDR3 sequences; over 12% are singletons. The source material was blood. Source of these receptors: a woman aged 40-49 years with Graves' ophthalmopathy. CDR3s leave out the opening cysteine and the closing phenylalanine or tryptophan.

j_call cdr3_length v_call cdr3_aa
TRBJ2-2 11 TRBV12-3/TRBV12-4 ASSLLGIGELF
TRBJ1-2 13 TRBV5-1 ASSSPGQTIYGYT
TRBJ2-5 12 TRBV7-3 ASSSLAGVETQY
TRBJ1-5 10 TRBV24-1 ATLAADQPQH
TRBJ1-1 9 TRBV30 AWSGGPEAF
TRBJ1-1 11 TRBV11-1 ASSVDWDTEAF
TRBJ2-4 13 TRBV7-2 ASSLAPWAKNIQY
TRBJ2-5 15 TRBV15 ATSRDTDRGLQETQY
TRBJ2-7 12 TRBV10-3 AIRTTRGPNEQY
TRBJ2-6 16 TRBV6-2/TRBV6-3 ASSYPTLDISGANVLT
TRBJ1-5 13 TRBV6-2/TRBV6-3 ASSYPGLRKQPQH
TRBJ2-5 14 TRBV7-8 ASSLGTRQIHGTQY
TRBJ1-2 13 TRBV7-2 ASSLGTASLYGYT
TRBJ1-1 10 TRBV20-1 SAGESNTEAF
TRBJ2-5 12 TRBV27 ASRLAGIQETQY
TRBJ2-2 12 TRBV20-1 SARDPRNTGELF
TRBJ2-7 14 TRBV27 ASSGTSGLLFYEQY
TRBJ2-7 11 TRBV29-1 SVVTDRTYEQY
TRBJ2-7 15 TRBV6-5 ASSYSGSGLAGEEQY
TRBJ2-7 14 TRBV6-2/TRBV6-3 ASTQRGRSSSYEQY
TRBJ2-5 14 TRBV24-1 ATSPALSGSRETQY
TRBJ1-1 11 TRBV30 AWSLGAGTEAF
TRBJ1-1 10 TRBV18 ASSLPDREAF
TRBJ1-1 13 TRBV7-9 ASSQPEGGVPEAF
TRBJ1-1 14 TRBV3-1 ASSTTRFGANTEAF
TRBJ2-7 11 TRBV7-9 ASSLGPEYEQY
TRBJ1-1 14 TRBV15 ATSPRKDRAPTEAF
TRBJ2-3 13 TRBV28 ASRRTSGSTDTQY
TRBJ2-5 13 TRBV2 ASKGLAGVGETQY